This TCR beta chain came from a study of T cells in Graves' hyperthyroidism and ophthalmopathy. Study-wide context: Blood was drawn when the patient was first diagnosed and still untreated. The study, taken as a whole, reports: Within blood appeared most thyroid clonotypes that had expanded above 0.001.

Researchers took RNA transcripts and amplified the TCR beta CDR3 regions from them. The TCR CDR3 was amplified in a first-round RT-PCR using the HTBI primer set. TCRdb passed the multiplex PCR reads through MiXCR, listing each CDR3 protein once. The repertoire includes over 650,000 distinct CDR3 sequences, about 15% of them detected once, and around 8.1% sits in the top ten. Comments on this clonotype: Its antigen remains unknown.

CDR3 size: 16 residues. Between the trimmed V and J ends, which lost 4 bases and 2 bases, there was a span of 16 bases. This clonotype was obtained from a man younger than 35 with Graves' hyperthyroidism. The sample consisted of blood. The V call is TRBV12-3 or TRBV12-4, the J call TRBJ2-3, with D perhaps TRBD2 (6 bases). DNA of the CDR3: TGTGCCAGCAGTTCCGTAGCGGTAGGGGACACAGATACGCAGTATTTT. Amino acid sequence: CASSSVAVGDTDTQYF.